The present TCR beta chain was sequenced within a study of cytotoxic CD8 clonotypes in ibrutinib-treated CLL. Study background: Mean values per sample were a few hundred thousand productive templates and 94,082 productive rearrangements. Study-wide results and limits: Clonality measured at baseline exceeded age-matched healthy donors, tracking circulating CD8+ T-cell counts. Clonality increased at ibrutinib response and stayed stable in sustained remission. At progression, however, it fell back toward baseline.

The CDR3 is 15 amino acids. Trimming left V 8 bases short and J 0 bases short, with 14 bases between. Germline values: CDR1 MNHEY, CDR2 SVGAGI. Depth targeted 1 in 200,000 to 1 in 1 million T cells, averaging 10x coverage per clonotype. Here immunoSEQ multiplex PCR was the method, and the copy in TCRdb shows in-frame clones only, minus some. The sample gives some 150,000 clones, around 80% of which show up once; 6.5% to 8% is in the top ten. About this clone itself: No antigen is known for it.

The sample here was PBMCs, taken after 36 months of ibrutinib treatment. This chain uses TRBV6-5 with TRBJ2-1, with D perhaps TRBD2 (6 bases). The sequence derives from a human donor with chronic lymphocytic leukemia. CDR3 loop: CASHWDSSSYNEQFF. The CDR3 nucleotides are TGTGCCAGCCACTGGGACTCAAGCTCCTACAATGAGCAGTTCTTC.